This T cell receptor (beta chain) is drawn from a study of cytomegalovirus exposure and HLA in healthy donors. The study ran its PCR with 60 Vbeta and 13 Jbeta primers. Some clones are missing from TCRdb's copy, which holds only in-frame ones; the method was immunoSEQ multiplex PCR. The table shows fewer than 200,000 clones, with roughly 73% occurring only once. CDR1 is MNHEY and CDR2 is SMNVEV in the germline V gene (reference sequence). The CDR3 has 12 amino acids. Deletions cut 3 bases from V and 4 bases from J, with 3 bases between. The chain uses TRBV27 and TRBJ2-2, with no clear D. This TCR was sampled from a male donor in good health and CMV-seronegative. The sample taken for sequencing was PBMCs. The CDR3, as DNA: TGTGCCAGCAGTTTCGGCACCGGGGAGCTGTTTTTT. The encoded protein is CASSFGTGELFF.